This T cell receptor (beta chain) is drawn from a study of shared clonotypes between healthy human individuals. Looked up from germline, CDR1 is SGHDT and CDR2 is YYEEEE. V was shortened by 4 bases and J by 1 base, with 14 bases between the two germline ends. The CDR3 is 15 residues long. Method: immunoSEQ multiplex PCR; TCRdb's copy keeps in-frame clones and lacks some. The sample holds approximately 320,000 clones, 74% seen once. The chain has TRBV5-6 and TRBJ1-1; D remains ambiguous. This TCR came from a man aged 25 to 45 in good health. Sequencing was carried out using memory CD4+ T cells sorted from blood. Subset denoted: CD45RA-negative fraction. The chain's CDR3 is CASSAGPGRNTEAFF. The CDR3 nucleotides are TGTGCCAGCAGCGCCGGACCTGGACGGAACACTGAAGCTTTCTTT.